These 3 T cell receptor beta chains were sequenced from one sample in a study of T-cell reconstitution after alpha-beta-depleted transplantation in children. This sample's TCRbeta library carried unique molecular identifier barcodes. TCRdb redid the calling of the PCR reads with MiXCR, one entry per CDR3 protein. The sample records some 300,000 distinct CDR3 sequences, about 9.3% being singletons. The sample consisted of PBMCs from the stem cell graft donor, taken from the stem cell graft. The source is a human donor who donated a stem cell graft to a child with acute lymphoblastic leukemia.

This clonotype came up a few times. The chain combines TRBV6-5 with TRBJ1-1; 10 nucleotides match TRBD1. The CDR3 loop spans 15 amino acids. Losses at the gene ends were 6 bases for V and 4 bases for J; bases not matched to a gene: 8. Germline V gene data show CDR1 as MNHEY and CDR2 as SVGAGI. The CDR3 coding sequence is TGTGCCAGCAGGATGACAGGGGGCGATTTCACTGAAGCTTTCTTT. The encoded protein is CASRMTGGDFTEAFF.

The gene calls are TRBV4-1 and TRBJ2-7; 8 bases match TRBD1. In germline, CDR1 is MGHRA, CDR2 YSYEKL. V lost 1 base and J lost 4; bases outside the gene matches: 9. CDR3 length equals 16 residues. Written as DNA, the CDR3 is TGCGCCAGCAGCCAAGTCGCTCTCACAGGGGGGTACGAGCAGTACTTC. Its protein product is CASSQVALTGGYEQYF.

The table lists this clonotype with many counts. The chain joins TRBV30 to TRBJ2-7; 10 bases match TRBD1. Germline V gene sequence: CDR1 GTSNPN, CDR2 SVGIG (reference sequence). V shed 3 bases and J 1 base; nucleotides not matched to a gene: 3. The CDR3 runs to 14 residues. The CDR3 DNA is TGTGCCTGGAGCCCGGGACAGGGGTCCTACGAGCAGTACTTC. This encodes CAWSPGQGSYEQYF.